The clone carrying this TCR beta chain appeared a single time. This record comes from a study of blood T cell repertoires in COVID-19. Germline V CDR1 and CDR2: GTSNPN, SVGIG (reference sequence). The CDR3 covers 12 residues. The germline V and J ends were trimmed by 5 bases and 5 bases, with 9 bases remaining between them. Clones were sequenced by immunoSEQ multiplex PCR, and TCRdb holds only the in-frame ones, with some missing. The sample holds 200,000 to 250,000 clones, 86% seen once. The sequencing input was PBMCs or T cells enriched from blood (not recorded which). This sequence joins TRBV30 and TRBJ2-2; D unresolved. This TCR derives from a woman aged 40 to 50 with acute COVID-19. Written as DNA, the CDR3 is TGTGCCTGGGGCAGAAAGACCGGGGAGCTGTTTTTT. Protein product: CAWGRKTGELFF.